Only a few counts were recorded for the clone carrying this TCR beta chain. What it recognizes is unknown. The CDR3 covers 15 residues. From germline, CDR1 is SGHDT and CDR2 YYEEEE. V shed 3 bases and J shed 1 base, with 11 bases lying between them. The entry originates in a study of CD8 T cells in ankylosing spondylitis. The authors made TCR beta libraries by quantitative 5'-RACE with molecular barcodes. TCRdb reanalysed the 5' RACE reads using MiXCR and keeps one entry per CDR3 protein. The sample has almost 400,000 distinct CDR3 sequences, 20% to 25% seen once. The study's findings and limits: Previous work reported some of these motif variants in the synovial fluid and blood of reactive arthritis. A TCR beta motif of roughly 8 highly homologous variants seemed to mark ankylosing spondylitis blood.

The receptor was isolated from a male donor with ankylosing spondylitis. The sequencing sample was made of blood, either unsorted or a sorted T cell fraction (not recorded which). The chain uses TRBV5-6 and TRBJ1-5; D might be TRBD1 (5 bases). The chain's CDR3 is CASSWGGGSNQPQHF. The CDR3 nucleotides are TGTGCCAGCAGCTGGGGGGGTGGGAGCAATCAGCCCCAGCATTTT.